This T cell receptor beta chain originates from a study of identical twins. Regarding the study as a whole: Invariant T cells like MAIT and iNKT could partly confound the zero-insertion analyses.

Unique molecular identifiers were present on the cDNA, which also gained a universal primer site by template switching. In TCRdb, the 5' RACE reads were re-called with MiXCR into one record per CDR3 protein. The top ten clones hold roughly 4% of a sample with hundreds of thousands of distinct CDR3 sequences, around 20% of them seen once. The CDR3 runs to 13 residues. In germline, CDR1 is MNHNS, CDR2 SASEGT. V lost 10 bases to trimming and J lost 6 bases, with 16 bases between them. A word on this clonotype: Its antigen is unidentified.

These data also formed part of another study, on T cells expressing NK-cell markers. Per that paper: Whether expanded NKG2C+ T cell clones were HCMV-specific remained unclear.

The sample comprised PBMCs. The source of this sequence is a woman under 30 in good health. This chain links TRBV6-1 with TRBJ1-5, with D hard to call. CDR3 residues: CATAYGPSQPQHF. The CDR3 coding sequence is TGTGCCACCGCGTACGGCCCCAGTCAGCCCCAGCATTTT.